This TCR beta chain was profiled in a study of T cell changes during pregnancy in multiple sclerosis. Sequencing was performed with immunoSEQ multiplex PCR; in TCRdb, only in-frame clones are kept and a portion is missing. The repertoire has about 100,000 clones, around 94% of them found once; the top ten carry more than 0.95%. Germline V gene sequence: CDR1 SSHAT, CDR2 FNYEAQ (reference sequence). This CDR3 region has 15 residues. V was clipped by 2 bases and J by 2 bases, with 12 bases between them. This specimen was peripheral blood, taken in the second trimester of pregnancy. The receptor's source is a female donor with multiple sclerosis, enrolled in a pregnancy study. The chain links TRBV7-7 to TRBJ2-5; D is possibly TRBD2 (6 bases). The CDR3 is CASSLFPGTQETQYF. The DNA for the CDR3 is TGTGCCAGCAGCTTATTTCCAGGGACTCAAGAGACCCAGTACTTC.